This is a list of T cell receptor beta chains from one sample in a study of blood T cell repertoires in COVID-19. Sequenced by immunoSEQ multiplex PCR; TCRdb stores in-frame clones only, minus some. The top ten hold 4% to 6% of the sample, which has about 320,000 clones, around 90% seen once. Material for sequencing was PBMCs or T cells enriched from blood (not recorded which). The receptors come from a man aged 55 to 70 who had recovered from COVID-19. The CDR3 runs from the conserved cysteine through the conserved F or W. A D gene is named only where the DNA matches it firmly. Clone size appears in some rows only: once, few, many, or a class for an expanded clone.

J	D	V	size	CDR3	DNA
TRBJ1-1	.	TRBV28	.	CASTTWTVEAFF	TGTGCCAGCACCACCTGGACAGTTGAAGCTTTCTTT
TRBJ1-2	TRBD1	TRBV9	once	CASSFSRDSLNYGYTF	TGTGCCAGCAGCTTTTCCCGGGACAGCCTCAACTATGGCTACACCTTC
TRBJ1-2	.	TRBV9	few	CASSVGPSYGYTF	TGTGCCAGCAGCGTAGGTCCGAGCTATGGCTACACCTTC
TRBJ1-5	.	TRBV7-2	.	CASSLEWADVSNQPQHF	TGTGCCAGCAGCTTAGAGTGGGCAGACGTTAGCAATCAGCCCCAGCATTTT
TRBJ2-7	TRBD1	TRBV2	.	CASSEGDRGLNYEQYF	TGTGCCAGCAGTGAGGGTGACAGGGGGCTAAACTACGAGCAGTACTTC
TRBJ2-2	TRBD2	TRBV4-1	.	CASKGGRASGELFF	TGCGCCAGCAAGGGCGGGAGGGCCAGCGGGGAGCTGTTTTTT
TRBJ1-4	.	TRBV4-3	.	CASSLGWRRNEKLFF	TGCGCCAGCAGCCTCGGTTGGAGGAGAAATGAAAAACTGTTTTTT
TRBJ2-5	TRBD1	TRBV28	.	CASSSGQGKETQYF	TGTGCCAGCAGTTCGGGACAGGGAAAAGAGACCCAGTACTTC
TRBJ1-1	TRBD1	TRBV23-1	.	CASSLFTGGAFF	TGCGCCAGCAGTCTTTTTACAGGGGGAGCTTTCTTT
TRBJ2-7	TRBD1	TRBV15	.	CATSRGDRVSYEQYF	TGTGCCACCAGCAGAGGGGACAGGGTTTCTTACGAGCAGTACTTC
TRBJ2-7	TRBD2	TRBV27	.	CASSFGGTEQYF	TGTGCCAGCAGTTTCGGGGGGACCGAGCAGTACTTC
TRBJ1-5	.	TRBV5-1	.	CASSIYGGGGPQHF	TGCGCCAGCAGCATTTACGGCGGGGGGGGGCCCCAGCATTTT
TRBJ2-6	.	TRBV27	.	CASSAVGAGANVLTF	TGTGCCAGCAGTGCGGTCGGGGCTGGGGCCAACGTCCTGACTTTC
TRBJ1-1	.	TRBV5-4	.	CASKRFEGWTEAFF	TGTGCCAGCAAGCGGTTTGAAGGGTGGACTGAAGCTTTCTTT
TRBJ1-5	.	TRBV6-5	.	CASSYTGVGQPQHF	TGTGCCAGCAGTTACACCGGGGTTGGTCAGCCCCAGCATTTT
TRBJ2-4	TRBD1	TRBV6-4	.	CASSVLRDRGILAKNIQYF	TGTGCCAGCAGTGTCCTCCGGGACAGGGGGATCCTAGCCAAAAACATTCAGTACTTC
TRBJ2-7	TRBD1	TRBV5-1	.	CASSLEGAEEQYF	TGCGCCAGCAGCTTGGAGGGGGCGGAGGAGCAGTACTTC
TRBJ1-4	.	TRBV7-9	.	CASSSRATNEKLFF	TGTGCCAGCAGCAGCAGGGCAACTAATGAAAAACTGTTTTTT
TRBJ2-5	.	TRBV5-1	.	CASSFNTEETQYF	TGCGCCAGCAGCTTTAACACCGAAGAGACCCAGTACTTC
TRBJ2-3	TRBD2	TRBV2	.	CASRREVRTDTQYF	TGTGCCAGCAGGCGGGAGGTCCGCACAGATACGCAGTATTTT
TRBJ1-6	.	TRBV19	.	CATTENNNSPLHF	TGTGCCACCACCGAAAACAACAATTCACCCCTCCACTTT
TRBJ2-5	.	TRBV7-9	.	CASALSPGGAQYF	TGTGCCAGTGCACTCTCTCCAGGCGGGGCCCAGTACTTC
TRBJ1-1	.	TRBV19	.	CASSLGGTGNTEAFF	TGTGCCAGTAGTTTGGGGGGGACGGGGAACACTGAAGCTTTCTTT
TRBJ1-4	.	TRBV5-1	.	CASSLAAETNEKLFF	TGCGCCAGCAGCTTGGCCGCGGAAACTAATGAAAAACTGTTTTTT
TRBJ2-1	.	TRBV2	.	CASSGPPPGYNEQFF	TGTGCCAGCAGTGGTCCGCCACCGGGGTACAATGAGCAGTTCTTC
TRBJ1-3	.	TRBV18	.	CASSLSQGEGNTIYF	TGTGCCAGCTCACTCTCGCAGGGTGAAGGAAACACCATATATTTT
TRBJ1-2	TRBD1	TRBV3-1/TRBV3-2	few	CASSQWDRGEYGYTF	TGTGCCAGCAGCCAGTGGGACAGGGGAGAGTATGGCTACACCTTC
TRBJ2-2	TRBD2	TRBV7-3	.	CASSLIGTSDGELFF	TGTGCCAGCAGCTTAATTGGGACTAGCGACGGGGAGCTGTTTTTT
TRBJ1-1	TRBD1	TRBV7-3	.	CASSTTGGDTEAFF	TGTGCCAGCAGCACGACAGGGGGTGACACTGAAGCTTTCTTT
TRBJ1-4	TRBD1	TRBV15	.	CATSQVGQGSEKLFF	TGTGCCACCAGCCAGGTGGGACAGGGGTCTGAAAAACTGTTTTTT
TRBJ2-6	TRBD1	TRBV3-1/TRBV3-2	.	CASSRQGYSGANVLTF	TGTGCCAGCAGCCGACAGGGGTACTCTGGGGCCAACGTCCTGACTTTC
TRBJ2-1	TRBD1	TRBV7-2	.	CASSLSQGAYNEQFF	TGTGCCAGCAGCCTATCACAGGGGGCTTACAATGAGCAGTTCTTC
TRBJ1-1	.	TRBV5-1	few	CASSRGQNTEAFF	TGCGCCAGCAGCCGGGGACAGAACACTGAAGCTTTCTTT
TRBJ2-7	.	TRBV20-1	once	CSASHGGAYEQYF	TGCAGTGCTAGTCATGGGGGCGCGTACGAGCAGTACTTC
TRBJ2-7	.	TRBV5-4	.	CASSLARTVEYEQYF	TGTGCCAGCAGCTTGGCCCGGACAGTGGAATACGAGCAGTACTTC
TRBJ2-7	TRBD2	TRBV19	once	CASSIPGLATYEQYF	TGTGCCAGTAGTATACCGGGACTAGCGACCTACGAGCAGTACTTC
TRBJ1-2	TRBD1	TRBV19	.	CASSMGDRDDGYTF	TGTGCCAGTAGCATGGGGGACAGGGACGATGGCTACACCTTC
TRBJ2-3	.	TRBV6-5	.	CASSYAGTSTDTQYF	TGTGCCAGCAGTTACGCCGGGACAAGCACAGATACGCAGTATTTT
TRBJ2-5	.	TRBV7-2	once	CASSRQTQETQYF	TGTGCCAGCAGCAGACAGACCCAAGAGACCCAGTACTTC
TRBJ2-5	TRBD2	TRBV28	.	CASSTILGLAGEETQYF	TGTGCCAGCAGTACGATCCTTGGACTAGCGGGGGAAGAGACCCAGTACTTC